This note documents a single T cell receptor beta chain sequence. Its antigen is unknown. No qualities accompany the bases; no much larger clone lies one base away. The entire isolated RNA was reverse transcribed using the High Capacity cDNA Reverse Transcription Kit, and thus expressed TCRB transcripts were sequenced. Naive, central memory and regulatory T cell samples underwent deep immunoSEQ sequencing, averaging roughly 3.4 million total reads per sample. After sorted cells were lysed in RLT buffer, RNA was extracted with DNase-treated RNeasy Micro or Mini kits, with the choice depending on cell number. To prevent cross-contamination, each cell subset was processed individually, whereas patient and healthy donor samples were processed jointly. TCRB sequences were amplified from cDNA with the immunoSEQ multiplex PCR, producing 87-bp fragments spanning the CDR3 region. Sequencing of the amplicons was performed on the Illumina HiSeq platform. Per the source publication's procedure: Synthetic template baselines were used to correct PCR bias computationally, reads within Hamming distance 2 were collapsed, and singletons that could not be merged were discarded. By aligning reads against IMGT, V, D and J genes, CDR3 length, and insertions or deletions at six rearrangement sites were assigned. Within each subset, clonotype counts were normalized to the number of sorted cells before true diversity and Gini coefficients were calculated with the tcR R package. The overlap coefficient, calculated on TCRB nucleotide sequences, was used to quantify repertoire sharing. Out-of-frame TCRB sequences from naive cells were analyzed as a proxy for the pre-selection repertoire. TCRdb stores this immuneACCESS table with in-frame sequences only. Part of the clones is absent; in the studies checked, under half of the shortfall reflects unresolved V genes, and no reason is known for the rest. V and J calls and clone size follow that table, whereas D and trimming were derived from the DNA. This sample comprises about 350,000 clones, less than 20% of them detected only once. The top ten constitute 0.035% to 0.055% of the sample.

Germline trimming amounts to 2 bases on V and 0 bases on J, with 6 as the count of junction bases outside the gene matches. Including the terminal cysteine and phenylalanine, the CDR3 comprises 15 residues. The retained sequence is limited to the CDR3, 45 bases, with the frame set at the first base. Per the germline V gene (reference sequence), GTSNPN is the CDR1 and SVGIG is the CDR2. The sample comes from a study of beta chain features in type 1 diabetes (dated by TCRdb to the late 2010s). For the study in its entirety: Patients and healthy donors did not differ in mean age, gender distribution, total cell number or subset yield. A total of some 100,000,000 sorted cells were examined across all samples, and the number of cells per subset was strongly correlated with RNA yield. Regulatory and stem cell-like memory subsets were obtained from only 8 patients and about eight healthy donors, while naive and central memory subsets were obtained from all 30 or so donors. The study compared TCRB repertoires of sorted circulating CD4+ T cell subsets between recently diagnosed type 1 diabetes patients and matched healthy donors.

Each donor gave one peripheral blood draw, roughly 110 mL on average, collected into heparinised tubes. A BD FACSAria II was used to sort naive, central memory, regulatory and stem cell-like memory CD4+ T cells with a panel that included CD45RO, CCR7, CD25, CD127, CD95 and CD27. A purity above 98% was achieved for all sorted populations. Right away, PBMCs were isolated by Lymphoprep density gradient centrifugation and were stained directly, with no culture step. So that batch effects would be minimized, each experiment stained and sorted samples in pairs, pairing one healthy donor with one patient. Overall results and qualifications from the work: Fewer insertions and more nucleotide deletions at VDJ recombination sites were observed in patients with type 1 diabetes, implying thymic rearrangement abnormalities. PCR may preferentially amplify shorter templates, but because patient and control samples were amplified and corrected together, any resulting skew would affect both groups equally. Naive, central memory and regulatory TCRB repertoires appeared more similar among patients than among healthy donors. In all four CD4+ subsets, TCRB CDR3 length was moderately but significantly shorter in type 1 diabetes patients. Because cDNA rather than genomic DNA was sequenced, highly expressing activated cells could have been over-represented, although no difference in activation and CD3 levels was found between groups. Because small numbers of individuals were included in the HLA sub-analyses, any influence of HLA type on TCRB rearrangement was left unresolved.

The V and J genes are TRBV30 and TRBJ2-7; TRBD2 agrees with 8 junctional bases. The source material was naive CD4+ T cells from blood. Sample cell subset or site, as interpreted from the label and publication: true naive CD4+ T cells. The clonotype originates from a woman younger than 35 in good health. The CDR3 protein: CAWSTGGTSSYEQYF. The DNA reads as follows: TGTGCCTGGAGTACTGGGGGGACTAGCTCCTACGAGCAGTACTTC.